Below, 3 T cell receptor beta chains from the same sample are listed, as sequenced in a study of Tregs in tolerant kidney transplant recipients. Generated by immunoSEQ multiplex PCR, the TCRdb table keeps only in-frame clones and is missing some. The table shows 85,000 to 100,000 clones, with 80% to 95% occurring only once. Sample: CD4+ T cells from blood, taken before the transplant. The source is a human donor who received a combined kidney and bone marrow transplant.

This chain connects TRBV6-5 to TRBJ2-1; 8 positions match TRBD2. Germline CDR1 reads MNHEY; CDR2 reads SVGAGI. V was pared by 2 bases and J by 2 bases, with 5 bases of the junction left unmatched. The CDR3 length is 16 residues. As DNA, the CDR3 is TGTGCCAGCAGTTACCAGCCAGCGGGGGCCTACAATGAGCAGTTCTTC. It encodes CASSYQPAGAYNEQFF.

The V and J genes are TRBV7-9 and TRBJ2-7; the D is unclear. The CDR3 consists of 11 residues. Germline loops: CDR1 SEHNR, CDR2 FQNEAQ (reference sequence). Trimming shortened V by 5 bases and J by 5 bases, and 7 bases separated the two germline ends. This CDR3 reads CASSASDEQYF. CDR3 nucleotides: TGTGCCAGCAGCGCGTCGGACGAGCAGTACTTC.

With regard to this clone: Different DNA sequences within this sample yield the same CDR3. V gene TRBV5-6 combines with J gene TRBJ1-6; 7 bases are a match to TRBD1. V lost 0 bases, J lost 13 bases, and 7 bases stayed unmatched. Germline V gene lookup returns CDR1 SGHDT and CDR2 YYEEEE. This CDR3 has 14 residues. The CDR3 loop is CASSLGDRVSPLHF. The CDR3 bases are TGTGCCAGCAGCTTGGGTGACAGGGTTTCCCCCCTCCACTTT. Full variable domain (outside the CDR3, taken from reference TRBV5-6 and TRBJ1-6): DAGVTQSPTHLIKTRGQQVTLRCSPKSGHDTVSWYQQALGQGPQFIFQYYEEEERQRGNFPDRFSGHQFPNYSSELNVNALLLGDSALYLCASSLGDRVSPLHFGNGTRLTVT.